This record concerns one TCR beta chain sequence. The CDR3 contains 14 residues. The germline V gene has CDR1 SGHRS and CDR2 YFSETQ. V lost 3 bases and J lost 6; bases outside the gene matches: 9. Measured with immunoSEQ multiplex PCR; TCRdb has only the in-frame clones, and not every one. The table shows hundreds of thousands of clones, with over 80% occurring only once. This record belongs to a study of blood T cell repertoires in COVID-19. Study-wide context: The study drew acute and convalescent COVID-19 samples from the United States, Italy and Spain. Sources were T cells, B-cell-depleted T cells, or PBMCs; the material itself was cDNA or gDNA.

The sample was peripheral blood. This chain joins TRBV5-1 and TRBJ2-7; 7 bases agree with TRBD1. This clonotype originated in a woman in her twenties or thirties with COVID-19, enrolled during active disease. The CDR3 spells CASSSSQGESEQYF. CDR3 bases: TGCGCCAGCAGCTCCTCTCAGGGGGAAAGCGAGCAGTACTTC. The whole variable domain, filled in from reference TRBV5-1 and TRBJ2-7, reads KAGVTQTPRYLIKTRGQQVTLSCSPISGHRSVSWYQQTPGQGLQFLFEYFSETQRNKGNFPGRFSGRQFSNSRSEMNVSTLELGDSALYLCASSSSQGESEQYFGPGTRLTVT.